These 9 T cell receptor beta chains came from one sample sequenced in a study of radiation and T cells in renal cell carcinoma. Time point denoted: blood 4 weeks post-SBRT, at nephrectomy. Documented treatment: 15 Gy SBRT to primary tumor, nephrectomy 4 weeks later. Assay: immunoSEQ multiplex PCR; the TCRdb copy retains only in-frame clones and omits some. The sample gives around 77,000 clones, approximately 87% of which show up once; about 2.4% is in the top ten. Sequences were derived from blood, sampled from a patient whose treatment included radiotherapy and nephrectomy. Receptor source: a woman aged 55-69 years with renal cell carcinoma.

This clone turned up a few times. This rearrangement joins TRBV4-1 to TRBJ1-3; D might be TRBD1 (6 bases). Germline CDR1 MGHRA, CDR2 YSYEKL. The V end was cut by 5 bases, the J end by 4 bases, with 15 bases between. The CDR3 contains 15 residues. CDR3 bases: TGCGCCAGCAGCGTAAGACCAGACAGGGGAAACACCATATATTTT. This translates into CASSVRPDRGNTIYF.

J is TRBJ1-4 and V is TRBV6-6; D remains ambiguous. V lost 4 bases to trimming and J lost 8 bases, with 8 bases between them. The CDR3 is 12 residues long. Per the germline V gene, CDR1 is MNHNY and CDR2 is SVGAGI (reference sequence). CDR3 in amino acids: CASSFRGEKLFF. The CDR3 DNA is TGTGCCAGCAGTTTCCGCGGGGAAAAACTGTTTTTT.

J is TRBJ1-3 and V is TRBV10-2; D is perhaps TRBD1 (5 bases). Germline values: CDR1 WSHSY, CDR2 SAAADI. The length of the CDR3 is 15 residues. With 6 bases removed from V and 8 bases from J, the gap between germline ends came to 20 bases. The CDR3 DNA is TGCGCCAGCAGGGAGCTAGGGGCAGGTTGGGACACCATATATTTT. Encoded protein: CASRELGAGWDTIYF.

The rearrangement uses TRBV7-2 and TRBJ1-5; maybe TRBD1 (5 bases). Germline CDR1 and CDR2: SGHTA and FQGNSA. CDR3 length: 16 residues. Trimming shortened V by 1 base and J by 4 bases, and 14 bases separated the two germline ends. The CDR3 coding sequence is TGTGCCAGCAGCTTAGTCGGAGGGGTCCGTAATCAGCCCCAGCATTTT. Protein sequence: CASSLVGGVRNQPQHF.

The chain couples TRBV6-1 to TRBJ1-3; perhaps TRBD1 as D (6 bases). The germline gives CDR1 MNHNS, CDR2 SASEGT. V gave up 2 bases and J gave up 3 bases, with 17 bases separating them. This CDR3 region has 17 residues. CDR3 sequence: CASSEQFGGALGNTIYF. DNA of the CDR3: TGTGCCAGCAGTGAACAATTTGGGGGGGCGCTTGGAAACACCATATATTTT.

The J gene is TRBJ2-7, the V gene TRBV7-9, with TRBD2 identical over 9 bases. The CDR3 is 15 amino acids. The J segment lost 3 bases and the V segment lost 1 base, leaving 4 bases of the junction unmatched. Germline CDR1 is SEHNR and CDR2 is FQNEAQ (reference sequence). The DNA for the CDR3 is TGTGCCAGCAGCTTAGAACCTAGCGGGATCTACGAGCAGTACTTC. Protein sequence: CASSLEPSGIYEQYF.

This clone was seen only once. The V call is TRBV5-4, the J call TRBJ1-2; D not certain. Per the germline V gene, CDR1 is SGHNT and CDR2 is YYREEE (reference sequence). The V gene lost 2 bases and the J gene lost 5 bases, with 10 bases spanning the gap. The CDR3 runs 13 residues. The CDR3 protein is CASSLGQKYGYTF. The CDR3 DNA follows: TGTGCCAGCAGCTTAGGGCAGAAGTATGGCTACACCTTC. The full variable domain, its missing parts supplied by reference TRBV5-4 and TRBJ1-2, is ETGVTQSPTHLIKTRGQQVTLRCSSQSGHNTVSWYQQALGQGPQFIFQYYREEENGRGNFPPRFSGLQFPNYSSELNVNALELDDSALYLCASSLGQKYGYTFGSGTRLTVV.

The chain links TRBV19 to TRBJ1-1; D unclear. In germline, CDR1 is LNHDA, CDR2 SQIVND (reference sequence). The length of the CDR3 is 11 residues. V was cut by 7 bases and J by 4 bases, with 7 bases left in between. CDR3: CASKTGTEAFF. DNA for the CDR3: TGTGCCAGTAAAACGGGCACTGAAGCTTTCTTT.

J is TRBJ1-1 and V is TRBV7-9, with D tentatively TRBD1 (5 bases). Per germline, CDR1 SEHNR and CDR2 FQNEAQ (reference sequence). The V end lost 1 base, the J end lost 1 base, and 10 bases lay between the germline ends. The CDR3 is made up of 15 amino acids. As DNA, the CDR3 is TGTGCCAGCAGCTTAGGGGGACGGGGGAACACTGAAGCTTTCTTT. Protein product: CASSLGGRGNTEAFF.